The present entry profiles one T cell receptor beta chain with its context. Germline CDR1 and CDR2: SGHRS and YFSETQ. V was trimmed by 0 bases and J by 2 bases, leaving 11 bases between them. This CDR3 is built from 15 residues. These data originate in a study of blood T cell repertoires in COVID-19. As for the study in general: Italy, Spain and the United States were the sources of the convalescent and acute COVID-19 samples. T cells, B-cell-depleted T cells, or PBMCs provided the cDNA or gDNA that served as material.

In the source study's methods: Estimated nucleated cell counts came from reference gene primer amplification. Data came from immunoSEQ multiplex PCR; TCRdb stores just in-frame clones and leaves some out. From that table come the V and J calls and clone size; the DNA was used to work out D and trimming. Of 250,000 to 300,000 clones listed, 86% were seen once; the top ten hold about 3%. The source is a woman in her thirties with active or convalescent COVID-19. The J gene is TRBJ1-1, the V gene TRBV5-1; perhaps TRBD1 as D (6 bases). What was sequenced was peripheral blood. CDR3 bases: TGCGCCAGCAGCTTGGAGGGGGTAGGAAACACTGAAGCTTTCTTT. Translating gives CASSLEGVGNTEAFF. Using reference TRBV5-1 and TRBJ1-1 for the parts outside the CDR3, the full variable domain is KAGVTQTPRYLIKTRGQQVTLSCSPISGHRSVSWYQQTPGQGLQFLFEYFSETQRNKGNFPGRFSGRQFSNSRSEMNVSTLELGDSALYLCASSLEGVGNTEAFFGQGTRLTVV.